Following are 18 T cell receptor beta chains from one sample sequenced in a study of long-term antiretroviral therapy in people with HIV. Survey-level immunoSEQ v3.0 assays were run. The table came from immunoSEQ multiplex PCR; TCRdb's copy has only in-frame clones and leaves some out. The sample includes tens of thousands of clones, approximately 80% of them seen just once. The sample in question was unsorted PBMCs, obtained 0.5 years after starting antiretroviral therapy. These TCRs come from a man younger than 35 with HIV.

V usage is TRBV4-2 and J usage is TRBJ2-1, with 10 bases aligning to TRBD1. Germline-derived CDR1 and CDR2 are LGHNA and YNFKEQ. This CDR3 region has 14 residues. The V and J ends lost 5 bases and 5 bases, in that order; junction bases with no gene match: 3. CDR3 in amino acids: CASSVGTGDNEQFF. CDR3 sequence (DNA): TGTGCCAGCAGCGTCGGGACAGGGGACAATGAGCAGTTCTTC.

The chain uses TRBV27 and TRBJ2-3, with no clear D. There are 15 residues in the CDR3. Germline CDR1 and CDR2: MNHEY and SMNVEV (reference sequence). The V end lost 5 bases, the J end lost 0 bases, and 12 bases lay between the germline ends. CDR3 in DNA: TGTGCCAGCAGTCCGACTGTAACTAGCACAGATACGCAGTATTTT. It is translated as CASSPTVTSTDTQYF.

Only a few counts were recorded for this clone. The chain combines TRBV6-5 with TRBJ2-3; unclear D gene. CDR1 and CDR2 (germline): MNHEY, SVGAGI. This CDR3 has 15 residues. V was cut by 3 bases and J by 7 bases, with 17 bases left in between. CDR3 residues: CASSYGLGRSNTQYF. As DNA, the CDR3 is TGTGCCAGCAGTTATGGGTTAGGAAGAAGTAATACGCAGTATTTT.

A few counts support this clone. This rearrangement joins TRBV7-3 to TRBJ2-2, with D perhaps assigned TRBD1 or TRBD2 (5 bases each). The V end was cut by 2 bases, the J end by 5 bases, with 9 bases between. Germline CDR1 reads SGHTA; CDR2 reads FQGTGA. This CDR3 contains 14 residues. CDR3 DNA sequence: TGTGCCAGCAGCTTAGGGGGATCAACCGGGGAGCTGTTTTTT. Protein sequence: CASSLGGSTGELFF.

In its sample, this clone was seen a few times. The V call is TRBV19, the J call TRBJ2-1, with D perhaps matching TRBD2 (6 bases). Germline values: CDR1 LNHDA, CDR2 SQIVND (reference sequence). The CDR3 sequence is 14 residues long. Trimming stripped 3 bases from V and 7 bases from J, with 13 bases between. The CDR3 nucleotides read TGTGCCAGTAGTATGTCGGGGAGGCCTAATGAGCAGTTCTTC. Encoded protein: CASSMSGRPNEQFF.

The chain combines TRBV27 with TRBJ1-2; 12 bases match TRBD1. V lost 6 bases to trimming and J lost 5 bases; unmatched junction nucleotides: 7. The CDR3 has 15 amino acids. CDR1 and CDR2 from the germline V gene are MNHEY and SMNVEV (reference sequence). CDR3 loop: CASSTGTGGGYGYTF. The CDR3 DNA follows: TGTGCCAGCAGCACCGGGACAGGGGGCGGGTATGGCTACACCTTC.

DNA of the CDR3: TGCGCCAGCAGCCAAGATGGGCGACACGAGGGGAATGAAAAACTGTTTTTT. As protein: CASSQDGRHEGNEKLFF. This chain links TRBV4-3 with TRBJ1-4; tentative D call: TRBD1 (5 bases). This CDR3 spans 17 amino acids. Trimming left V 0 bases short and J 5 bases short, with 16 bases between. Germline V gene data show CDR1 as LGHNA and CDR2 as YSLEER.

The CDR3 spells CASSLGAGFYEQYF. As DNA, the CDR3 is TGTGCCAGCAGCTTAGGGGCAGGGTTCTACGAGCAGTACTTC. This chain joins TRBV7-9 and TRBJ2-7; perhaps TRBD1 as D (5 bases). Trimming pared 1 base from V and 3 bases from J, leaving 10 bases between. Per germline, CDR1 SEHNR and CDR2 FQNEAQ (reference sequence). CDR3 size: 14 residues. Full variable domain (outside the CDR3, taken from reference TRBV7-9 and TRBJ2-7): DTGVSQNPRHKITKRGQNVTFRCDPISEHNRLYWYRQTLGQGPEFLTYFQNEAQLEKSRLLSDRFSAERPKGSFSTLEIQRTEQGDSAMYLCASSLGAGFYEQYFGPGTRLTVT.

This clone was found a few times. CDR3: CASSPHADRLDGYTF. CDR3 nucleotide sequence: TGCGCCAGCAGCCCACATGCGGACAGGCTCGATGGCTACACCTTC. The chain employs TRBV4-1 and TRBJ1-2; TRBD1 agrees at 7 bases. Germline V gene data show CDR1 as MGHRA and CDR2 as YSYEKL. The junction had 11 bases not matched to a gene; V was cut back by 4 bases and J by 6 bases. The CDR3 loop spans 15 amino acids.

The rearrangement links TRBV7-4 to TRBJ1-2; 7 nucleotides agree with TRBD1. Germline V gene sequence: CDR1 SGHVT, CDR2 SQSDAQ. This CDR3 has 16 amino acids. Germline trimming cut 7 bases from V and 8 bases from J; bases unmatched to any gene: 19. The CDR3 sequence: CASNLGRGIPFRGYTF. For the CDR3, the DNA is TGTGCCAGCAACTTGGGCAGGGGGATCCCTTTCCGAGGCTACACCTTC.

The sample holds one count of this clone. The chain is built from TRBV4-3 and TRBJ1-5; D remains ambiguous. CDR1 and CDR2 (germline): LGHNA, YSLEER. Trimming took off 0 bases at V and 7 bases at J, with 16 bases between the two ends. There are 16 residues in the CDR3. The CDR3 region is CASSQDGPESQQPQHF. CDR3 in DNA: TGCGCCAGCAGCCAAGATGGTCCGGAGTCCCAACAGCCCCAGCATTTT.

The chain uses TRBV4-2 and TRBJ2-1; D is possibly TRBD1 (6 bases). Germline V gene data show CDR1 as LGHNA and CDR2 as YNFKEQ. The CDR3 runs to 17 residues. The ends were cut back, 3 bases at V and 2 bases at J, with 17 bases in the middle. CDR3 region: CASSQVVAAGAYNEQFF. For the CDR3, the DNA is TGTGCCAGCAGCCAGGTAGTTGCGGCAGGGGCCTACAATGAGCAGTTCTTC.

The chain employs TRBV14 and TRBJ2-7; possible D gene TRBD1, 6 bases. The V gene's germline CDR1 is SGHDN and CDR2 FVKESK. Trimming shortened V by 0 bases and J by 5 bases, and 14 bases separated the two germline ends. The CDR3 totals 15 residues. The CDR3 DNA is TGTGCCAGCAGCCAAGATTTCGGCAGGGGTCACGAGCAGTACTTC. This sequence encodes CASSQDFGRGHEQYF.

The genes are TRBV19 and TRBJ2-7; D gene unclear. CDR1 is LNHDA, CDR2 SQIVND, per germline (reference sequence). This CDR3 contains 13 residues. The V end was cut by 3 bases, the J end by 1 base, with 7 bases between. The CDR3 is CASSMAGSYEQYF. CDR3 sequence (DNA): TGTGCCAGTAGTATGGCCGGTTCCTACGAGCAGTACTTC.

This clone has just one count. The genes are TRBV6-6 and TRBJ2-7; 11 positions agree with TRBD1. This CDR3 is built from 16 residues. With 6 bases clipped from V and 1 base from J, the junction kept 8 bases outside the gene matches. The germline CDR1 and CDR2 sequences are MNHNY and SVGAGI (reference sequence). CDR3 sequence reads: CASSLGTGGISYEQYF. CDR3 DNA sequence: TGTGCCAGCAGCCTCGGGACAGGGGGGATTTCCTACGAGCAGTACTTC.

The chain carries TRBV28 and TRBJ1-5, with 7 bases lining up with TRBD1. Germline V gene lookup returns CDR1 MDHEN and CDR2 SYDVKM. The CDR3 extends over 14 amino acids. V shed 6 bases, J shed 5 bases, and the junction held 7 bases outside the gene matches. In nucleotides, the CDR3 is TGTGCCAGCAGCCGCGACAGGGCAGATCAGCCCCAGCATTTT. It encodes CASSRDRADQPQHF.

This chain uses TRBV4-3 with TRBJ2-1; 11 bases are a match to TRBD2. In germline, CDR1 is LGHNA, CDR2 YSLEER. CDR3 length: 13 residues. The V and J ends lost 1 base and 10 bases, in that order; junction bases with no gene match: 0. The CDR3 loop is CASSQGLAGEQFF. The DNA of the CDR3 is TGCGCCAGCAGCCAAGGACTAGCGGGGGAGCAGTTCTTC.

In the case of this clone: The sample holds other DNA sequences that translate to the same CDR3. The chain couples TRBV5-5 to TRBJ1-1; D remains unclear. The length of the CDR3 is 13 residues. Per the germline V gene, CDR1 is SGHKS and CDR2 is YYEKEE (reference sequence). The V end lost 1 base, the J end lost 3 bases, and 7 bases lay between the germline ends. The CDR3 DNA sequence: TGTGCCAGCAGCTTGAGTCTGGACACTGAAGCTTTCTTT. This sequence encodes CASSLSLDTEAFF.